This is a list of T cell receptor beta chains from one sample in a study of T cell responses to AZD1222 COVID-19 vaccine. Sequencing was performed with immunoSEQ multiplex PCR; in TCRdb, only in-frame clones are kept and a portion is missing. The table includes 65,000 to 75,000 clones, roughly 82% detected once. The source material was peripheral blood, sampled on day 0 of AZD1222 vaccination. These receptors all come from an adult in good health. Both conserved end residues are part of each CDR3. The order of the fields is clone size, V gene, J gene, D gene, CDR3 DNA, CDR3 protein. D genes are given only for firm matches. Clone size, where shown, is once, few, many, or a class for clones that have expanded.

size: few
V: TRBV11-2
J: TRBJ2-7
D: NA
DNA: TGTGCCAGCAGCTTAGGGGAAACCGAGCAGTACTTC
CDR3: CASSLGETEQYF

size: NA
V: TRBV18
J: TRBJ1-3
D: NA
DNA: TGTGCCAGCTCAACCCAACCTGGGACAGGAAACACCATATATTTT
CDR3: CASSTQPGTGNTIYF

size: few
V: TRBV11-2
J: TRBJ1-1
D: NA
DNA: TGTGCCAGCAGCTTTAGTATGAACACTGAAGCTTTCTTT
CDR3: CASSFSMNTEAFF

size: NA
V: TRBV19
J: TRBJ1-5
D: TRBD1
DNA: TGTGCCAGTAGTATTCGGACAGGTGGAGGCAATCAGCCCCAGCATTTT
CDR3: CASSIRTGGGNQPQHF

size: once
V: TRBV4-1
J: TRBJ1-5
D: NA
DNA: TGCGCCAGCAGCCAGGGGGACGGAGGCAATCAGCCCCAGCATTTT
CDR3: CASSQGDGGNQPQHF

size: NA
V: TRBV18
J: TRBJ1-1
D: NA
DNA: TGTGCCAGCTCACCCAATACAGGGAATGAAGCTTTCTTT
CDR3: CASSPNTGNEAFF

size: once
V: TRBV2
J: TRBJ1-1
D: NA
DNA: TGTGCCAGCACCGTGAACACTGAAGCTTTCTTT
CDR3: CASTVNTEAFF

size: few
V: TRBV7-2
J: TRBJ2-7
D: TRBD2
DNA: TGTGCCAGCAGCTTAGGTCTAGCGGCTTTAAGCTCCTACGAGCAGTACTTC
CDR3: CASSLGLAALSSYEQYF

size: NA
V: TRBV29-1
J: TRBJ1-1
D: NA
DNA: TGCAGCGTTCATGGGGCTTTGGGCACTGAAGCTTTCTTT
CDR3: CSVHGALGTEAFF

size: NA
V: TRBV9
J: TRBJ1-1
D: NA
DNA: TGTGCCAGCAGCGTAGACCCCGACCCTGTGAACACTGAAGCTTTCTTT
CDR3: CASSVDPDPVNTEAFF

size: NA
V: TRBV5-4
J: TRBJ1-1
D: NA
DNA: TGTGCCAGCAGCTCTGGGTTAGGGGGGCTAGCTTTCTTT
CDR3: CASSSGLGGLAFF

size: NA
V: TRBV11-2
J: TRBJ2-3
D: TRBD2
DNA: TGTGCCAGCAGCTTAGAAAGCGGGGGGTTCACAGATACGCAGTATTTT
CDR3: CASSLESGGFTDTQYF

size: NA
V: TRBV6-1
J: TRBJ1-4
D: NA
DNA: TGTGCCAGCAGCGAATCCTGGGGCAGGGTAACCTCAACTAATGAAAAACTGTTTTTT
CDR3: CASSESWGRVTSTNEKLFF

size: NA
V: TRBV7-8
J: TRBJ1-1
D: TRBD1
DNA: TGTGCCAGCAGCACACTTCGACAGGGGGCGCGCGGTGAAGCTTTCTTT
CDR3: CASSTLRQGARGEAFF

size: NA
V: TRBV27
J: TRBJ2-7
D: TRBD1
DNA: TGTGCCAGCAGCGCGGGGACAGGGTCTTCCTACGAGCAGTACTTC
CDR3: CASSAGTGSSYEQYF

size: NA
V: TRBV3-1/TRBV3-2
J: TRBJ2-3
D: NA
DNA: TGTGCCAGCAGCCGGGGGGCGCGGGAGACAGATACGCAGTATTTT
CDR3: CASSRGARETDTQYF

size: NA
V: TRBV2
J: TRBJ2-5
D: NA
DNA: TGTGCCAGCTGTAGGAGCCCTCGGGAGACCCAGTACTTC
CDR3: CASCRSPRETQYF